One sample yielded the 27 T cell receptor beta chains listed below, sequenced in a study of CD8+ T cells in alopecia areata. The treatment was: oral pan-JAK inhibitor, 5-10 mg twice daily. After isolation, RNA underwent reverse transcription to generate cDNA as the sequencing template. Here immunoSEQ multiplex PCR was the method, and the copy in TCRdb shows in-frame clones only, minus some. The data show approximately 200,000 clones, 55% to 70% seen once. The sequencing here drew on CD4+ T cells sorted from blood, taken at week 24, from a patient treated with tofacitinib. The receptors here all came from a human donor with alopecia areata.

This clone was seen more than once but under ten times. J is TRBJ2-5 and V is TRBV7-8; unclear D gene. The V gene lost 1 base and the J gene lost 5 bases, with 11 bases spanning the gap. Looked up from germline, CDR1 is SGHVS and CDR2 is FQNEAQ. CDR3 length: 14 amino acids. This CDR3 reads CASSLGTQHETQYF. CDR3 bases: TGTGCCAGCAGCTTAGGGACGCAGCACGAGACCCAGTACTTC.

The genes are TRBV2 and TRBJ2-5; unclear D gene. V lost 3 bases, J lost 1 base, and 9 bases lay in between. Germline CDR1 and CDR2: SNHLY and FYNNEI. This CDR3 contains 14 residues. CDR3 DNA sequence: TGTGCCAGCAGTGATGGCAGAAGCCAAGAGACCCAGTACTTC. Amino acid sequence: CASSDGRSQETQYF.

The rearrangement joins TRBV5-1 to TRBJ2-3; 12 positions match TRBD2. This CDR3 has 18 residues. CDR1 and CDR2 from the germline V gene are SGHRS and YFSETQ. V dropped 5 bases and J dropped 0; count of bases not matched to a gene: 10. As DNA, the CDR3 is TGCGCCAGCAGGGGACTAGCGGGTCCACTCGCTAGCACAGATACGCAGTATTTT. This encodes CASRGLAGPLASTDTQYF. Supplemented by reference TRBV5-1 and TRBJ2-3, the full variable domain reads KAGVTQTPRYLIKTRGQQVTLSCSPISGHRSVSWYQQTPGQGLQFLFEYFSETQRNKGNFPGRFSGRQFSNSRSEMNVSTLELGDSALYLCASRGLAGPLASTDTQYFGPGTRLTVL.

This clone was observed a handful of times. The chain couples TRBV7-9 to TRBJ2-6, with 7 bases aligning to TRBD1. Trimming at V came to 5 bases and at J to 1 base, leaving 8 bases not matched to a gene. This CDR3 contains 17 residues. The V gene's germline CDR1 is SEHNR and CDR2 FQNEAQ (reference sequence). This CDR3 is CASSQGGRGSGANVLTF. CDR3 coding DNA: TGTGCCAGCAGCCAAGGGGGCAGGGGGTCTGGGGCCAACGTCCTGACTTTC.

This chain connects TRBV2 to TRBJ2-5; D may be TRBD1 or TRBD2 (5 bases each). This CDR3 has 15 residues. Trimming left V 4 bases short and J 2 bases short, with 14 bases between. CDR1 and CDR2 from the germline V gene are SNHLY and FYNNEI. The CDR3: CASSVGGEGQETQYF. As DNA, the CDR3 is TGTGCCAGCAGTGTTGGGGGAGAGGGGCAAGAGACCCAGTACTTC.

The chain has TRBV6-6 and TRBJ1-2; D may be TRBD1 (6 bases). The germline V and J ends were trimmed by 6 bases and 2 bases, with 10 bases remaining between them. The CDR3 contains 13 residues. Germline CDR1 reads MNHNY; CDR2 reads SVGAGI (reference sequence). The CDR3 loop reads CASRAGENYGYTF. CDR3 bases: TGTGCCAGCAGAGCAGGGGAGAACTATGGCTACACCTTC.

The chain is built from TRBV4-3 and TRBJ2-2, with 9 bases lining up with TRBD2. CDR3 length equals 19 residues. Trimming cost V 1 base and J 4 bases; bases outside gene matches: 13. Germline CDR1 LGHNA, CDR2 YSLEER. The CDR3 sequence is CASSQVASGMFGRTGELFF. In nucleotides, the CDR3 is TGCGCCAGCAGCCAAGTCGCTAGCGGGATGTTTGGTCGCACCGGGGAGCTGTTTTTT.

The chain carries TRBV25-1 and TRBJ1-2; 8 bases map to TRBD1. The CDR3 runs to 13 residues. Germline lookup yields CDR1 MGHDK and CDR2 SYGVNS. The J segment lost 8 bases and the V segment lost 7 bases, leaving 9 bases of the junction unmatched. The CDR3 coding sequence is TGTGCCAGCACTACAGGACAGGGTGGAGGCTACACCTTC. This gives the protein CASTTGQGGGYTF.

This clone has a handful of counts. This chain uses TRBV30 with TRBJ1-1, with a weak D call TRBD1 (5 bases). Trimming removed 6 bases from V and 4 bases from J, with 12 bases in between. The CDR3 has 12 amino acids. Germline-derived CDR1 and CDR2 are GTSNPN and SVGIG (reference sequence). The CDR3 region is CACSRGGTEAFF. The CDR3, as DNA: TGTGCCTGTTCCCGGGGGGGCACTGAAGCTTTCTTT.

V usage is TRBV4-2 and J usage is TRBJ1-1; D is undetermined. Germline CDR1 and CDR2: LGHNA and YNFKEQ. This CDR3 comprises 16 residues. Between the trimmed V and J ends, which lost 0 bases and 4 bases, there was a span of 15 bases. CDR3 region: CASSQDGGKEGTEAFF. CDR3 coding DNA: TGTGCCAGCAGCCAAGACGGCGGGAAGGAGGGCACTGAAGCTTTCTTT.

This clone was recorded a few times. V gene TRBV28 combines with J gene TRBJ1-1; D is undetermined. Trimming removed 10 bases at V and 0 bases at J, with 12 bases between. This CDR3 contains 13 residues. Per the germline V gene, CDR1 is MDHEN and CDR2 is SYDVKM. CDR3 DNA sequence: TGTGCCACTCAGAGGGAGCTGAACACTGAAGCTTTCTTT. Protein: CATQRELNTEAFF.

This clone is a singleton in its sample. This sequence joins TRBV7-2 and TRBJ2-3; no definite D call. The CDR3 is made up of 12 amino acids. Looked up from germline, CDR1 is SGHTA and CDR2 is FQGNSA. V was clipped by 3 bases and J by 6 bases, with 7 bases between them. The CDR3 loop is CASSFSADTQYF. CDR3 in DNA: TGTGCCAGCAGCTTCTCCGCGGATACGCAGTATTTT.

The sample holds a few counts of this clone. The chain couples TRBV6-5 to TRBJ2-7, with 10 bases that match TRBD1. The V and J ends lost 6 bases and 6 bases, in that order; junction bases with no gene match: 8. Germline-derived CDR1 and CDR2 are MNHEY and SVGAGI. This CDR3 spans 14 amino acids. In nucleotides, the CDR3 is TGTGCCAGCAGACGGGACAGGGGCGGTGGCGAGCAGTACTTC. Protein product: CASRRDRGGGEQYF.

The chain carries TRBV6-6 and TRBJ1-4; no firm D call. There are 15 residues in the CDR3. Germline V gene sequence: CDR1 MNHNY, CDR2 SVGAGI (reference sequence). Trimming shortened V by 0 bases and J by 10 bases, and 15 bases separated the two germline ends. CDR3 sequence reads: CASSYSIGLGTKLFF. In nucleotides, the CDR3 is TGTGCCAGCAGTTACTCGATAGGGTTAGGAACAAAACTGTTTTTT.

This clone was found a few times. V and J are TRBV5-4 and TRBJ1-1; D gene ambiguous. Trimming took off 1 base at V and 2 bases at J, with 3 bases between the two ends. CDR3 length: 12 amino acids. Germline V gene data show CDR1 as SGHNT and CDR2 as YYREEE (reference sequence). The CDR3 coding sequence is TGTGCCAGCAGCTTGATAAACACTGAAGCTTTCTTT. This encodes CASSLINTEAFF.

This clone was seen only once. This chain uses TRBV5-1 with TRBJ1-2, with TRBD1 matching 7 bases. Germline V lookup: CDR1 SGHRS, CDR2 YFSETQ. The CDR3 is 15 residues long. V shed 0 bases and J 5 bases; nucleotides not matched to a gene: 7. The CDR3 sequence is CASSLDGQGEYGYTF. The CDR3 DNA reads TGCGCCAGCAGCTTGGATGGGCAGGGGGAATATGGCTACACCTTC.

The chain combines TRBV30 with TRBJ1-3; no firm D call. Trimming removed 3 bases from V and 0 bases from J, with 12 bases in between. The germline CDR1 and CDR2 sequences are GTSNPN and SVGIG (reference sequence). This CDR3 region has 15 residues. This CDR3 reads CAWRGTVRSGNTIYF. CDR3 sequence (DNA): TGTGCCTGGAGGGGCACAGTCCGCTCTGGAAACACCATATATTTT.

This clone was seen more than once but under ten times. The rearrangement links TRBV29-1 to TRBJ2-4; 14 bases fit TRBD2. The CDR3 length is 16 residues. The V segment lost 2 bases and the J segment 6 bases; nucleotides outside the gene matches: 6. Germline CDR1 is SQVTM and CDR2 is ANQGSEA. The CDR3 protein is CSVERRTSGRSNIQYF. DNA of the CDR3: TGCAGCGTTGAAAGGCGGACTAGCGGGAGGTCAAACATTCAGTACTTC.

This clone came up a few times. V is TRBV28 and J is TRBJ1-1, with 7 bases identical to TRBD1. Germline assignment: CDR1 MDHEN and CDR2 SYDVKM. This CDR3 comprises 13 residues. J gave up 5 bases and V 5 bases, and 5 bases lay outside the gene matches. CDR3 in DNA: TGTGCCAGCAGTGTCCACAGGGGAACTGAAGCTTTCTTT. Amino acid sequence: CASSVHRGTEAFF.

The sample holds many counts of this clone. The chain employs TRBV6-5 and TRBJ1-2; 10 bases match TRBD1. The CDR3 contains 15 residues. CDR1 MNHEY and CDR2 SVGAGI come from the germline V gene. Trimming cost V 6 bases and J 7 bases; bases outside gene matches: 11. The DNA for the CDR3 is TGTGCCAGCAGCAATACGGCGGGACAGGGGTTTGGCTACACCTTC. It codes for CASSNTAGQGFGYTF.

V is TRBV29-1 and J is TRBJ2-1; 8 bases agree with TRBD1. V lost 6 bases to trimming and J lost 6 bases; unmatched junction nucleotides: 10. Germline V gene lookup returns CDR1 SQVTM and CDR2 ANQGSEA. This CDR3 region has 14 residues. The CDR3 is CSVAGQGASNEQFF. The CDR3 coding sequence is TGCAGCGTCGCCGGGCAGGGGGCGAGCAATGAGCAGTTCTTC.

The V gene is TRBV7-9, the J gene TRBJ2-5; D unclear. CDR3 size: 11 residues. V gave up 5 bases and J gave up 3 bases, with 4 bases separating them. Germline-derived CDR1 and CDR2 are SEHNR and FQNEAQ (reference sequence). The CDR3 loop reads CASSREETQYF. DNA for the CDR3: TGTGCCAGCAGCCGCGAAGAGACCCAGTACTTC.

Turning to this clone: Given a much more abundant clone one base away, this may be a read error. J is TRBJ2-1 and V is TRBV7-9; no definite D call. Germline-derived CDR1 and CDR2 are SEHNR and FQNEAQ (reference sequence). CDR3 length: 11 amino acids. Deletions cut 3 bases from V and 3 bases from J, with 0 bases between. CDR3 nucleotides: TGTGCCAGCAGCTTCTACAATGAGCAGTTCTTC. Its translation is CASSFYNEQFF.

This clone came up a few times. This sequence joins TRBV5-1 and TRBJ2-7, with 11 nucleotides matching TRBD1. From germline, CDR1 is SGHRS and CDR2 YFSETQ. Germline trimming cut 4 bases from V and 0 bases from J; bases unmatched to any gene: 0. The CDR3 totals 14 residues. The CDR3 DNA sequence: TGCGCCAGCAGCGGGACAGGGGGCTCCTACGAGCAGTACTTC. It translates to CASSGTGGSYEQYF.

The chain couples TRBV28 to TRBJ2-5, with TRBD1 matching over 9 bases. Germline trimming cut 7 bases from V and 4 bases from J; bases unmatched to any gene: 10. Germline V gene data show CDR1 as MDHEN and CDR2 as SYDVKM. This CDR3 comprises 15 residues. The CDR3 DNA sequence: TGTGCCAGCACCAGTGGCAGGGACAGGGCAGAGACCCAGTACTTC. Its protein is CASTSGRDRAETQYF. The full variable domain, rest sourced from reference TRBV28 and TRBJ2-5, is DVKVTQSSRYLVKRTGEKVFLECVQDMDHENMFWYRQDPGLGLRLIYFSYDVKMKEKGDIPEGYSVSREKKERFSLILESASTNQTSMYLCASTSGRDRAETQYFGPGTRLLVL.

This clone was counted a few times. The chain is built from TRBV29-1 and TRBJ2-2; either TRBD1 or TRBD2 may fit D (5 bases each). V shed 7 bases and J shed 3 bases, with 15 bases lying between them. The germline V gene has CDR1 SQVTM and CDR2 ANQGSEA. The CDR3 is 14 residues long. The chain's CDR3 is CSALPGPYTGELFF. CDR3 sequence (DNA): TGCAGCGCCCTTCCGGGACCGTACACCGGGGAGCTGTTTTTT.

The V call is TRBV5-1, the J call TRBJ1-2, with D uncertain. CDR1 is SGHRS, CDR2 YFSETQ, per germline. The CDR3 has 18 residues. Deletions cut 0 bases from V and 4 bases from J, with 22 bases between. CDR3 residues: CASSLGHTASPTSYGYTF. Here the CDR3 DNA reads TGCGCCAGCAGCTTGGGACATACAGCTTCCCCTACTAGCTATGGCTACACCTTC.